These T cell receptor beta chains were read from a single sample in a study of Ad26.COV2.S vaccination and SARS-CoV-2 variants. Sequencing was performed with immunoSEQ multiplex PCR; in TCRdb, only in-frame clones are kept and a portion is missing. The profile shows some 400,000 clones, around nine tenths of them singletons. This material consisted of peripheral blood, taken in a trial of Ad26.COV2.S vaccine versus placebo. Every receptor here comes from a person aged 18-60 years who received the Ad26.COV2.S COVID-19 vaccine or a placebo. Both conserved end residues are part of each CDR3. Rows may omit the clone size; those that give it use once, few, many or a size class.

J gene | clone size | V gene | CDR3 protein
TRBJ2-7 | - | TRBV3-1/TRBV3-2 | CASSQGKAVTYEQYF
TRBJ1-5 | - | TRBV24-1 | CATSDPRGTVNQPQHF
TRBJ2-3 | - | TRBV5-6 | CASSSSRSGFTDTQYF
TRBJ2-2 | - | TRBV24-1 | CATSDLGHLNTGELFF
TRBJ2-3 | - | TRBV27 | CASSFLSGDTQYF
TRBJ2-3 | - | TRBV6-5 | CASSYSGDFFTDTQYF
TRBJ1-5 | few | TRBV24-1 | CATSDGLGPNQPQHF
TRBJ1-6 | - | TRBV25-1 | CASGWTGTGNSPLHF
TRBJ2-3 | - | TRBV6-1 | CASSEVWALPTDTQYF
TRBJ2-1 | - | TRBV3-1/TRBV3-2 | CASSQPENNEQFF
TRBJ1-1 | - | TRBV15 | CATSARAGGGRGEAFF
TRBJ1-2 | - | TRBV7-2 | CASSLTGGYGYTF
TRBJ1-2 | once | TRBV9 | CASSWGTVNYGYTF
TRBJ2-3 | - | TRBV30 | CAWSVSDHTDTQYF
TRBJ2-1 | - | TRBV4-3 | CASSQEGLEGENEQFF
TRBJ2-7 | - | TRBV5-1 | CASSATGTSYEQYF
TRBJ1-2 | - | TRBV28 | CASSGPGQGLGYGYTF
TRBJ2-7 | - | TRBV11-2 | CASRLAGSYEQYF
TRBJ2-5 | - | TRBV28 | CASSLGPEAQYF
TRBJ2-1 | once | TRBV2 | CASETLDNEQFF